The 26 T cell receptor beta chains listed next were all sequenced from one sample in a study of beta chain features in type 1 diabetes. Study-wide results and caveats: All four CD4+ subsets of Type 1 diabetes patients contained TCRB CDR3s that were moderately but significantly shorter.

Investigators reverse transcribed all isolated RNA, so they sequenced expressed TCRB transcripts. Sequenced by immunoSEQ multiplex PCR; TCRdb stores in-frame clones only, minus some. In the table there are 300,000 to 350,000 clones, around 9.7% of which are singletons. Which antigens these TCRs recognize remains unknown. Sequenced material: central memory CD4+ T cells from blood. These receptors all come from a man younger than 40 with type 1 diabetes.

V gene TRBV10-3 combines with J gene TRBJ1-1, with D possibly matching TRBD1 (6 bases). Germline CDR1 is ENHRY and CDR2 is SYGVKD. V was clipped by 2 bases and J by 4 bases, with 11 bases between them. The CDR3 has 14 amino acids. DNA of the CDR3: TGTGCCATCAGTGAGACCGACAGGAGCACTGAAGCTTTCTTT. Amino acids: CAISETDRSTEAFF.

The chain joins TRBV18 to TRBJ1-1; D not certain. This CDR3 contains 14 residues. The germline V gene encodes CDR1 KGHSH and CDR2 LQKENI. V lost 1 base and J lost 3, with 9 bases in between. DNA of the CDR3: TGTGCCAGCTCACCACGGGAGGACCACACTGAAGCTTTCTTT. Its translation is CASSPREDHTEAFF. Full variable domain (rest looked up from reference TRBV18 and TRBJ1-1): NAGVMQNPRHLVRRRGQEARLRCSPMKGHSHVYWYRQLPEEGLKFMVYLQKENIIDESGMPKERFSAEFPKEGPSILRIQQVVRGDSAAYFCASSPREDHTEAFFGQGTRLTVV.

The sample holds a few counts of this clone. The chain recombines TRBV19 with TRBJ1-6; weak D call: TRBD1 (5 bases). The CDR3 covers 14 residues. Germline-derived CDR1 and CDR2 are LNHDA and SQIVND (reference sequence). V was trimmed by 10 bases and J by 15 bases, leaving 25 bases between them. In DNA form, the CDR3 reads TGTGCCATCCATGGGGGACCTAGGGCTGGCGGCCTCCACTTT. Protein product: CAIHGGPRAGGLHF.

This clone was counted between two and nine times. This CDR3 is also generated by other DNA sequences in the sample. The chain combines TRBV5-1 with TRBJ2-3; D possibly corresponds to TRBD1 (6 bases). Between the trimmed V and J ends, which lost 0 bases and 4 bases, there was a span of 12 bases. The CDR3 contains 15 residues. The germline V gene has CDR1 SGHRS and CDR2 YFSETQ. CDR3 protein: CASSLVGQGSDTQYF. The CDR3 nucleotides are TGCGCCAGCAGCTTGGTGGGGCAGGGGTCAGATACGCAGTATTTT.

The gene calls are TRBV7-2 and TRBJ1-1, with D unresolved. The CDR3 length is 11 residues. Trimming shortened V by 4 bases and J by 6 bases, and 6 bases separated the two germline ends. CDR1 is SGHTA and CDR2 is FQGNSA in the germline V gene. The CDR3 region has the DNA TGTGCCAGCAGCTCGGACGCTGAAGCTTTCTTT. Translating gives CASSSDAEAFF.

The CDR3 DNA follows: TGTGCCAGCTCGTCAGGGACAACGAACACTGAAGCTTTCTTT. Its protein is CASSSGTTNTEAFF. This chain joins TRBV28 and TRBJ1-1; a weak D match, TRBD1 (6 bases). Germline V lookup: CDR1 MDHEN, CDR2 SYDVKM. The ends were cut back, 8 bases at V and 1 base at J, with 14 bases in the middle. The CDR3 covers 14 residues.

The chain employs TRBV5-1 and TRBJ2-7, with TRBD1 matching over 9 bases. This CDR3 contains 14 residues. The germline CDR1 and CDR2 sequences are SGHRS and YFSETQ. V trimming: 4 bases; J trimming: 2 bases; junction bases outside the gene matches: 4. The CDR3 reads CASSLRDRAYEQYF. CDR3 sequence (DNA): TGCGCCAGCAGCCTCCGGGACAGGGCCTACGAGCAGTACTTC.

Only a few counts were recorded for this clone. This chain joins TRBV4-3 and TRBJ2-3; tentative D call: TRBD2 (5 bases). This CDR3 has 15 residues. CDR1 and CDR2 from the germline V gene are LGHNA and YSLEER. Trimming cost V 0 bases and J 4 bases, with 11 bases left between them. For the CDR3, the DNA is TGCGCCAGCAGCCAAGATGTATGGACTTCAGATACGCAGTATTTT. It specifies CASSQDVWTSDTQYF.

This chain joins TRBV2 and TRBJ2-1; unclear D gene. Trimming took off 7 bases at V and 1 base at J, with 14 bases between the two ends. The CDR3 contains 15 residues. The germline gives CDR1 SNHLY, CDR2 FYNNEI. CDR3 loop: CASTPGIRSYNEQFF. CDR3 sequence (DNA): TGTGCCAGCACCCCCGGCATCAGATCCTACAATGAGCAGTTCTTC.

This clone has only a few counts. This chain links TRBV2 with TRBJ2-4; D may match TRBD1 or TRBD2 (5 bases each). The CDR3 has 14 amino acids. Trimming pared 6 bases from V and 6 bases from J, leaving 15 bases between. Germline V CDR1 and CDR2: SNHLY, FYNNEI. The CDR3 DNA is TGTGCCAGCAGCGGGACGAACGGCGGAAACATTCAGTACTTC. Its translation is CASSGTNGGNIQYF.

The chain joins TRBV5-1 to TRBJ2-7; 10 positions agree with TRBD1. V lost 0 bases, J lost 4 bases, and 7 bases stayed unmatched. The germline V gene encodes CDR1 SGHRS and CDR2 YFSETQ. The CDR3 runs 16 residues. CDR3 bases: TGCGCCAGCAGCTTGGACTCGGGACAGGGGAGTTACGAGCAGTACTTC. Encoded protein: CASSLDSGQGSYEQYF. The full variable domain, in which reference TRBV5-1 and TRBJ2-7 provide the parts outside the CDR3, is KAGVTQTPRYLIKTRGQQVTLSCSPISGHRSVSWYQQTPGQGLQFLFEYFSETQRNKGNFPGRFSGRQFSNSRSEMNVSTLELGDSALYLCASSLDSGQGSYEQYFGPGTRLTVT.

Of note for this clone: Mismatch with germline at one junction end may stem from a read error. The V call is TRBV27, the J call TRBJ1-1, with D tentatively TRBD1 (5 bases). CDR3 size: 15 residues. Germline assignment: CDR1 MNHEY and CDR2 SMNVEV (reference sequence). The DNA for the CDR3 is TGTGCCAGCAGTTTGGGGGTCTCCAGATACACGGAAGCTTTCTTT. Residues: CASSLGVSRYTEAFF.

In its sample, this clone was seen many times. In the same sample, other DNA sequences code for this CDR3. V usage is TRBV14 and J usage is TRBJ2-5, with D unresolved. V was clipped by 1 base and J by 1 base, with 4 bases between them. This CDR3 comprises 13 residues. CDR1 is SGHDN and CDR2 is FVKESK in the germline V gene. The CDR3 is CASSQGLQETQYF. For the CDR3, the DNA is TGTGCCAGCAGCCAAGGGCTCCAAGAGACCCAGTACTTC.

This clone was observed a handful of times. V gene TRBV28 combines with J gene TRBJ2-2; D remains unclear. The CDR3 is 13 residues long. Germline values: CDR1 MDHEN, CDR2 SYDVKM. V was trimmed by 6 bases and J by 1 base, leaving 6 bases between them. CDR3 bases: TGTGCCAGCAGCGGCCAGAACACCGGGGAGCTGTTTTTT. It translates to CASSGQNTGELFF.

This clone was counted between two and nine times. The rearrangement links TRBV28 to TRBJ1-6; D not certain. The CDR3 has 13 residues. The germline V and J ends were trimmed by 8 bases and 3 bases, with 8 bases remaining between them. Germline V lookup: CDR1 MDHEN, CDR2 SYDVKM. CDR3: CASLSRYNSPLHF. The CDR3, as DNA: TGTGCCAGCCTGAGCCGCTATAATTCACCCCTCCACTTT.

In its sample, this clone was seen a few times. V is TRBV5-4 and J is TRBJ2-2; D is possibly TRBD2 (7 bases). Germline V CDR1 and CDR2: SGHNT, YYREEE (reference sequence). The CDR3 runs to 16 residues. The V end lost 3 bases, the J end lost 3 bases, and 15 bases lay between the germline ends. DNA of the CDR3: TGTGCCAGCAGCTCCTCGGCGGGGGCGGACACCGGGGAGCTGTTTTTT. It encodes CASSSSAGADTGELFF. The full variable domain, with the rest looked up from reference TRBV5-4 and TRBJ2-2, is ETGVTQSPTHLIKTRGQQVTLRCSSQSGHNTVSWYQQALGQGPQFIFQYYREEENGRGNFPPRFSGLQFPNYSSELNVNALELDDSALYLCASSSSAGADTGELFFGEGSRLTVL.

The J gene is TRBJ1-6, the V gene TRBV7-2; no clear D gene. The CDR3 totals 12 residues. In germline, CDR1 is SGHTA, CDR2 FQGNSA. V was cut by 5 bases and J by 8 bases, with 7 bases left in between. CDR3 protein: CASSGDHSPLHF. CDR3 in DNA: TGTGCCAGCAGCGGAGACCATTCACCCCTCCACTTT.

In this sample, this clone turned up a few times. V and J are TRBV2 and TRBJ1-4; TRBD1 matches at 8 bases. Germline V CDR1 and CDR2: SNHLY, FYNNEI. The V and J ends lost 6 bases and 7 bases, in that order; junction bases with no gene match: 4. The CDR3 runs 13 residues. The CDR3 region is CASSDGTGEKLFF. The CDR3 nucleotides read TGTGCCAGCAGCGACGGGACAGGTGAAAAACTGTTTTTT.

The chain recombines TRBV5-1 with TRBJ2-3, with 12 positions matching TRBD2. V was clipped by 3 bases and J by 6 bases; unmatched bases: 8. This CDR3 has 16 amino acids. The V gene's germline CDR1 is SGHRS and CDR2 YFSETQ. The CDR3 nucleotides are TGCGCCAGCAGCTCCCTAGCGGGGGGGCCGGAGGATACGCAGTATTTT. Translated: CASSSLAGGPEDTQYF.

The sample holds many counts of this clone. At the DNA level, this CDR3 is encoded by other sequences in the same sample as well. The V and J genes are TRBV6-5 and TRBJ1-2; D is undetermined. Germline CDR1 is MNHEY and CDR2 is SVGAGI. The CDR3 totals 13 residues. The V and J ends lost 5 bases and 4 bases respectively, with 11 bases between them. CDR3 residues: CASSPPGGYGYTF. CDR3 in DNA: TGTGCCAGCAGTCCGCCGGGAGGCTATGGCTACACCTTC.

In this sample, this clone turned up a few times. This chain uses TRBV28 with TRBJ1-6; tentatively, D is TRBD1 (6 bases). Germline CDR1 and CDR2: MDHEN and SYDVKM. This CDR3 has 14 amino acids. Trimming shortened V by 2 bases and J by 10 bases, and 12 bases separated the two germline ends. CDR3 loop: CASSLTGGYSPLHF. The CDR3 nucleotides read TGTGCCAGCAGTTTAACGGGGGGCTACTCACCCCTCCACTTT. The full variable domain, its missing parts supplied by reference TRBV28 and TRBJ1-6, is DVKVTQSSRYLVKRTGEKVFLECVQDMDHENMFWYRQDPGLGLRLIYFSYDVKMKEKGDIPEGYSVSREKKERFSLILESASTNQTSMYLCASSLTGGYSPLHFGNGTRLTVT.

The rearrangement uses TRBV9 and TRBJ2-1; 7 positions agree with TRBD2. V shed 0 bases and J 10 bases; nucleotides not matched to a gene: 4. CDR1 and CDR2 (germline): SGDLS, YYNGEE. The CDR3 extends over 13 amino acids. CDR3 in DNA: TGTGCCAGCAGCGTAGTAGGAGCGGGGGAGCAGTTCTTC. Translated, it gives CASSVVGAGEQFF.

J is TRBJ2-1 and V is TRBV11-2, with D unclear. This CDR3 has 13 amino acids. Germline values: CDR1 SGHAT, CDR2 FQNNGV. V was trimmed by 5 bases and J by 4 bases, leaving 9 bases between them. The CDR3 DNA is TGTGCCAGCAGCCCACTACAGTACAATGAGCAGTTCTTC. Protein sequence: CASSPLQYNEQFF.

In this sample, this clone turned up a few times. The gene calls are TRBV19 and TRBJ2-6; D remains unclear. Germline values: CDR1 LNHDA, CDR2 SQIVND (reference sequence). Deletions cut 7 bases from V and 0 bases from J, with 7 bases between. CDR3 size: 14 residues. Here the CDR3 reads CASTPSSGANVLTF. CDR3 DNA sequence: TGTGCCAGTACTCCTAGCTCTGGGGCCAACGTCCTGACTTTC.

This clone was recorded many times. This chain uses TRBV28 with TRBJ1-2, with 7 bases lining up with TRBD1. Germline CDR1 MDHEN, CDR2 SYDVKM. This CDR3 is 14 amino acids long. Unmatched junction bases numbered 9, after V lost 6 bases and J lost 5 bases. The CDR3 region is CASSLGTVGYGYTF. The CDR3 DNA follows: TGTGCCAGCAGCCTCGGGACAGTTGGATATGGCTACACCTTC.

J is TRBJ1-4 and V is TRBV11-2, with 9 bases aligning to TRBD1. Per the germline V gene, CDR1 is SGHAT and CDR2 is FQNNGV. This CDR3 is 14 amino acids long. The J segment lost 8 bases and the V segment lost 1 base, leaving 2 bases of the junction unmatched. The CDR3 DNA is TGTGCCAGCAGCTTAGCACAGGGGGCGGAAAAACTGTTTTTT. Protein: CASSLAQGAEKLFF.